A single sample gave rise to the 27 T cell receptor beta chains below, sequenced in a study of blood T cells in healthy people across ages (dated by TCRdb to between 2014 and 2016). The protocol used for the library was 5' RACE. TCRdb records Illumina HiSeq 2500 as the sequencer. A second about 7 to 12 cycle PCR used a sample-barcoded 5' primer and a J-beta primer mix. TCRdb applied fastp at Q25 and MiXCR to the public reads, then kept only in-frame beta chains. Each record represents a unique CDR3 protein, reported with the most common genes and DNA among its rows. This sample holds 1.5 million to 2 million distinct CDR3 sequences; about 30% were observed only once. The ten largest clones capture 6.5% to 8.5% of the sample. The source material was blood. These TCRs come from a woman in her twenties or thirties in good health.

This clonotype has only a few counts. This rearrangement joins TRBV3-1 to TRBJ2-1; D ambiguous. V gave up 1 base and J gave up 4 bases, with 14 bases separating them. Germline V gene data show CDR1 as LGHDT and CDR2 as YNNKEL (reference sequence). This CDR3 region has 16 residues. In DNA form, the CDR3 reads TGTGCCAGCAGCCAAGTCATCGGGCTAGAGTACAATGAGCAGTTCTTC. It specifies CASSQVIGLEYNEQFF.

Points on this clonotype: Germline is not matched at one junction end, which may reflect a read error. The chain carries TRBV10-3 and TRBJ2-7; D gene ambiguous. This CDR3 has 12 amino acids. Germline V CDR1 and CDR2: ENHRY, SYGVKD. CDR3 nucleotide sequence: TGTACCATCAGTGAGTCAACCTACGAGCAGTACTTC. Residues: CTISESTYEQYF.

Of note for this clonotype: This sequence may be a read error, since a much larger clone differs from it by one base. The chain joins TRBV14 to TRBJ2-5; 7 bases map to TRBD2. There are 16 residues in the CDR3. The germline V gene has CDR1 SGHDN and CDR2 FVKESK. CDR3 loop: CASRQLSGTNQETQYF. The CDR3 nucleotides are TGTGCCAGCCGCCAACTCTCCGGGACTAACCAAGAGACCCAGTACTTC.

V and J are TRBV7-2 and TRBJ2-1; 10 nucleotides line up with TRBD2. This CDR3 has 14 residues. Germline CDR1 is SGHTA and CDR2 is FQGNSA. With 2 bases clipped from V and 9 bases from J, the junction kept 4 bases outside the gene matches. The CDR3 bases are TGTGCCAGCAGCTTAAGCGGGAGGGAAAGTGAGCAGTTCTTC. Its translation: CASSLSGRESEQFF.

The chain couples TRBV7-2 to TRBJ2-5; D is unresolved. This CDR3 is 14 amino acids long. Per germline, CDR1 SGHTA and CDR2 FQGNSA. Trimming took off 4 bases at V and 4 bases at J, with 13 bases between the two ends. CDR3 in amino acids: CASSSFVSSETQYF. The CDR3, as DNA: TGTGCCAGCAGCTCCTTCGTGAGCTCAGAGACCCAGTACTTC.

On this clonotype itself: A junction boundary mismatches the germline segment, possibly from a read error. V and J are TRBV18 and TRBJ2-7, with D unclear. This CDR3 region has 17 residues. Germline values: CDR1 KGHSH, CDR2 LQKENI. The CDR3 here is CASSPPNSGVSSCEQYF. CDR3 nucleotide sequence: TGTGCCAGCTCACCACCGAATAGTGGGGTCTCCTCCTGCGAGCAGTACTTC.

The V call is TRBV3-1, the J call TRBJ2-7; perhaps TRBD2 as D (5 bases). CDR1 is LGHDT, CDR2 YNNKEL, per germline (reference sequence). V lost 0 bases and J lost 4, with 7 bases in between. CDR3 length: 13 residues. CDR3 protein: CASSQEDFYEQYF. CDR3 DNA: TGTGCCAGCAGCCAAGAGGACTTTTACGAGCAGTACTTC.

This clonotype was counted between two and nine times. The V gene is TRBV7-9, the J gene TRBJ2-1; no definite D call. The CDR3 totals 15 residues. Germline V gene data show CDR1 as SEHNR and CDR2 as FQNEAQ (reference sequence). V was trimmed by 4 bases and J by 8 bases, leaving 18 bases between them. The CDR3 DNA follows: TGTGCCAGCAGCTCCACCGATGGCCTGGGCGATGAGCAGTTCTTC. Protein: CASSSTDGLGDEQFF. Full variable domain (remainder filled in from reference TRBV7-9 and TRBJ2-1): DTGVSQNPRHKITKRGQNVTFRCDPISEHNRLYWYRQTLGQGPEFLTYFQNEAQLEKSRLLSDRFSAERPKGSFSTLEIQRTEQGDSAMYLCASSSTDGLGDEQFFGPGTRLTVL.

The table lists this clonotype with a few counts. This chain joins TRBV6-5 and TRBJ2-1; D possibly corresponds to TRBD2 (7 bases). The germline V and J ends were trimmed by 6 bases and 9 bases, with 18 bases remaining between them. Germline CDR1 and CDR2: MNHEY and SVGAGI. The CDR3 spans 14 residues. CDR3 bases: TGTGCCAGCAGCTGGGACACGGGGGGAAGTGAGCAGTTCTTC. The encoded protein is CASSWDTGGSEQFF.

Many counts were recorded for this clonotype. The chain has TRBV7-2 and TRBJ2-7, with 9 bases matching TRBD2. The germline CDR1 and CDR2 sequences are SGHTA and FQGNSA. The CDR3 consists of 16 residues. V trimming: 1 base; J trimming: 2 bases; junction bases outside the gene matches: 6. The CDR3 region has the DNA TGTGCCAGCAGCTTAGGGTTAGCGGGAGCCCCCTACGAGCAGTACTTC. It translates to CASSLGLAGAPYEQYF. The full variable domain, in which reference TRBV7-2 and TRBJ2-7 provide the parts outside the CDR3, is GAGVSQSPSNKVTEKGKDVELRCDPISGHTALYWYRQSLGQGLEFLIYFQGNSAPDKSGLPSDRFSAERTGGSVSTLTIQRTQQEDSAVYLCASSLGLAGAPYEQYFGPGTRLTVT.

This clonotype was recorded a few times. The CDR3 region is CASSTGTGNYNSPLHF. The CDR3 nucleotides are TGTGCCAGCAGCACCGGGACAGGGAATTATAATTCACCCCTCCACTTT. V gene TRBV12-3 or TRBV12-4 combines with J gene TRBJ1-6, with 9 bases aligning to TRBD1. This CDR3 is 16 amino acids long. The junction had 7 bases not matched to a gene; V was cut back by 6 bases and J by 4 bases.

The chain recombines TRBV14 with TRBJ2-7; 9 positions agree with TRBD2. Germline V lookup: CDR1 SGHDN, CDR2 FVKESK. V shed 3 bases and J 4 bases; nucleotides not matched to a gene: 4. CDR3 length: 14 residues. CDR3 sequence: CASSHLAGLYEQYF. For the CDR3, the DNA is TGTGCCAGCAGCCATCTAGCGGGGCTTTACGAGCAGTACTTC. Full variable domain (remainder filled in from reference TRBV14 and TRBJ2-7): EAGVTQFPSHSVIEKGQTVTLRCDPISGHDNLYWYRRVMGKEIKFLLHFVKESKQDESGMPNNRFLAERTGGTYSTLKVQPAELEDSGVYFCASSHLAGLYEQYFGPGTRLTVT.

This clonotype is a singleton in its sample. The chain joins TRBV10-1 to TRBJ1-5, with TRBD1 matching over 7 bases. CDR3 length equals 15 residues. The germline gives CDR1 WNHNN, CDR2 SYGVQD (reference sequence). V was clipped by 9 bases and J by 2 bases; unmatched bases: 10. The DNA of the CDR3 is TGCGCCAGGAACCGGAACAGGGGTGGCAATCAGCCCCAGCATTTT. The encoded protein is CARNRNRGGNQPQHF.

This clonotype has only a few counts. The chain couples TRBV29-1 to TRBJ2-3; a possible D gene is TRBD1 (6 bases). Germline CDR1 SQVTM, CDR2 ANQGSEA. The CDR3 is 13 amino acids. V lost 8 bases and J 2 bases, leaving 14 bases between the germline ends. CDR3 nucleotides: TGCAGCACTCATGACAGGTTCACAGATACGCAGTATTTT. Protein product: CSTHDRFTDTQYF.

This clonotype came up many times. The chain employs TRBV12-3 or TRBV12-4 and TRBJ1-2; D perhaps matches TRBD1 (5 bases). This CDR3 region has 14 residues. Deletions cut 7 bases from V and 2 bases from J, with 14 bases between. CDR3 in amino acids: CASTRDRLNYGYTF. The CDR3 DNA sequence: TGTGCCAGCACCAGGGACCGACTAAACTATGGCTACACCTTC.

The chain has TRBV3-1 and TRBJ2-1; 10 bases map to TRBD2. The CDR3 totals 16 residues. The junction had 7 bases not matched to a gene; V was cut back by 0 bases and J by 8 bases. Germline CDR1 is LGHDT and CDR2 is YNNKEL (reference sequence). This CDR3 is CASSQESSGSRYEQFF. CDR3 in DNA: TGTGCCAGCAGCCAAGAGTCTAGCGGGAGTCGCTATGAGCAGTTCTTC.

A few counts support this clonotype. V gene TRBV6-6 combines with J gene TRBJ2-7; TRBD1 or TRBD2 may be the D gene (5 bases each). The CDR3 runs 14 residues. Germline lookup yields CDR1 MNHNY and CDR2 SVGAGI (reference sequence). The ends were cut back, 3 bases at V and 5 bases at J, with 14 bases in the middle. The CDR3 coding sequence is TGTGCCAGCAGTTATTCTGCAGGGCGGGACGAGCAGTACTTC. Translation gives CASSYSAGRDEQYF.

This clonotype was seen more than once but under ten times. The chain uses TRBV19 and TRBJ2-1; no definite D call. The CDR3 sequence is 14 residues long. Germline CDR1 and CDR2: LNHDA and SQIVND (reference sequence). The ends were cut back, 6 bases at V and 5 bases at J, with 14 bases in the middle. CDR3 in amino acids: CASRASRLDNEQFF. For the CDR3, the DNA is TGTGCCAGTAGGGCCTCGAGACTCGACAATGAGCAGTTCTTC.

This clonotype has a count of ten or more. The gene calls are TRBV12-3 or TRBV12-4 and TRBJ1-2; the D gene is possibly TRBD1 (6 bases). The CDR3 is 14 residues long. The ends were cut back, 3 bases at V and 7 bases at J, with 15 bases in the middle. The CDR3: CASSFPRGAGGYTF. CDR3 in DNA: TGTGCCAGCAGTTTCCCCCGGGGGGCTGGTGGCTACACCTTC.

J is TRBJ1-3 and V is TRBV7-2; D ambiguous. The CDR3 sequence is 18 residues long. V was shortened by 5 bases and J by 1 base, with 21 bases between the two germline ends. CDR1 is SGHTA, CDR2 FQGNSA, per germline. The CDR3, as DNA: TGTGCCAGCAGCGCCTCTGGTAACGGATGGGGTTCTGGAAACACCATATATTTT. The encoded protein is CASSASGNGWGSGNTIYF.

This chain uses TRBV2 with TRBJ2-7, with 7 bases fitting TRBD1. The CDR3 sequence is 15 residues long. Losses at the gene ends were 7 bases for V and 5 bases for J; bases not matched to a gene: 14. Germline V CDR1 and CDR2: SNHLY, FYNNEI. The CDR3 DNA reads TGTGCCAGCACCAAGCAAGACAGGGAGTATGACGAGCAGTACTTC. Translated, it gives CASTKQDREYDEQYF.

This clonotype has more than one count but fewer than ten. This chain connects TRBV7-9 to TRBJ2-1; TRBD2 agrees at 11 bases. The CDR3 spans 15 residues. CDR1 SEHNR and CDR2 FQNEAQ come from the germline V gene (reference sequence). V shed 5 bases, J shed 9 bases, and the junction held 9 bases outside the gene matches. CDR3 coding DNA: TGTGCCAGCAGCGAACTAGCGGGGGATAGGAGTGAGCAGTTCTTC. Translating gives CASSELAGDRSEQFF.

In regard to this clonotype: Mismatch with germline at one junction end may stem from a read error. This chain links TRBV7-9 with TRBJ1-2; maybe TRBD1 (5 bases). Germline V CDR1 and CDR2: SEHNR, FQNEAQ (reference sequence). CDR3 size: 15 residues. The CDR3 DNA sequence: TGTTCCAGCAGCCTACGGGGGAGAAATAACTATGGCTACACCTTC. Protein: CSSSLRGRNNYGYTF. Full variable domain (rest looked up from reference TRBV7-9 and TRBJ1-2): DTGVSQNPRHKITKRGQNVTFRCDPISEHNRLYWYRQTLGQGPEFLTYFQNEAQLEKSRLLSDRFSAERPKGSFSTLEIQRTEQGDSAMYLCSSSLRGRNNYGYTFGSGTRLTVV.

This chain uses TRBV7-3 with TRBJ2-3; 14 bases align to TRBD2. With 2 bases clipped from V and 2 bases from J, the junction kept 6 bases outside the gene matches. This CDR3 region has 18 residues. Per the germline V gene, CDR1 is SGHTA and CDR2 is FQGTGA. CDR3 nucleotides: TGTGCCAGCAGCTTATTGGGGACTAGCGGGGGTGCCACAGATACGCAGTATTTT. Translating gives CASSLLGTSGGATDTQYF. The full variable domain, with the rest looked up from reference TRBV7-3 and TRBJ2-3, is GAGVSQTPSNKVTEKGKYVELRCDPISGHTALYWYRQSLGQGPEFLIYFQGTGAADDSGLPNDRFFAVRPEGSVSTLKIQRTERGDSAVYLCASSLLGTSGGATDTQYFGPGTRLTVL.

Here the CDR3 DNA reads TGCAGTGCTGCCCGGGACAGGGATGTGGAGACCCAGTACTTC. This sequence encodes CSAARDRDVETQYF. This chain connects TRBV20-1 to TRBJ2-5; TRBD1 agrees at 9 bases. The CDR3 runs 14 residues. In germline, CDR1 is DFQATT, CDR2 SNEGSKA (reference sequence). V trimming: 5 bases; J trimming: 5 bases; junction bases outside the gene matches: 9.

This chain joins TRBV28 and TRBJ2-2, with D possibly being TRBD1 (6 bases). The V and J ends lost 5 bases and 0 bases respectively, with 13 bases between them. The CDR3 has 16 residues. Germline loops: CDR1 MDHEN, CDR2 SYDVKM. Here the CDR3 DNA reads TGTGCCAGCAGTCCCTGGACAGACCCGAACACCGGGGAGCTGTTTTTT. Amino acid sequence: CASSPWTDPNTGELFF.

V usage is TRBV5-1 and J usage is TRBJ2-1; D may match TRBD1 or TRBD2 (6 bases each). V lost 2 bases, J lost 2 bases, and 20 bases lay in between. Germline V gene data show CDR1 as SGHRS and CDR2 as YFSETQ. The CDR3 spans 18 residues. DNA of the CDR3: TGCGCCAGCAGCTTAGGGGGGCCAGGGGCCCCTCCCTACAATGAGCAGTTCTTC. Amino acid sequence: CASSLGGPGAPPYNEQFF. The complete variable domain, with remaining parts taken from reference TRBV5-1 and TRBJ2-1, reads KAGVTQTPRYLIKTRGQQVTLSCSPISGHRSVSWYQQTPGQGLQFLFEYFSETQRNKGNFPGRFSGRQFSNSRSEMNVSTLELGDSALYLCASSLGGPGAPPYNEQFFGPGTRLTVL.